These 15 T cell receptor beta chains were sequenced from one sample in a study of identical twins. From the 5' RACE reads, TCRdb called clonotypes with MiXCR, one entry per CDR3 protein. In the table there are 250,000 to 350,000 distinct CDR3 sequences, under 9.5% of which are singletons. These same records also appear under a second study, on yellow fever vaccine responses in identical twins.

Sequenced material: memory (CD45RO+) T cells sorted from blood. The source is a young woman in good health.

The chain has TRBV7-9 and TRBJ2-5; 13 bases line up with TRBD2. J was trimmed by 2 bases and V by 4 bases; bases with no gene match: 1. This CDR3 has 15 residues. Germline CDR1 is SEHNR and CDR2 is FQNEAQ (reference sequence). CDR3 residues: CASSWGLAGQETQYF. DNA of the CDR3: TGTGCCAGCAGCTGGGGACTAGCGGGACAAGAGACCCAGTACTTC.

The chain joins TRBV7-2 to TRBJ2-7, with 7 bases matching TRBD2. V shed 1 base and J 2 bases; nucleotides not matched to a gene: 2. Germline values: CDR1 SGHTA, CDR2 FQGNSA. The CDR3 runs 14 residues. The CDR3 sequence is CASSLGGGTYEQYF. The CDR3 nucleotides read TGTGCCAGCAGCTTAGGGGGGGGGACCTACGAGCAGTACTTC.

A few counts support this clonotype. This chain uses TRBV6-1 with TRBJ2-2, with 8 bases matching TRBD1. Germline V gene lookup returns CDR1 MNHNS and CDR2 SASEGT. V was clipped by 7 bases and J by 8 bases; unmatched bases: 9. CDR3 length: 14 amino acids. The CDR3 DNA reads as TGTGCCAGCAAGGACAGGGTAGTTTCAGGGGAGCTGTTTTTT. Translated, it gives CASKDRVVSGELFF.

V and J are TRBV5-1 and TRBJ1-1, with D hard to call. The CDR3 loop spans 15 amino acids. The V gene lost 1 base and the J gene lost 4 bases, with 14 bases spanning the gap. CDR1 and CDR2 (germline): SGHRS, YFSETQ. DNA for the CDR3: TGCGCCAGCAGCTTGTTGACATGGGTTGGCACTGAAGCTTTCTTT. As protein: CASSLLTWVGTEAFF. Looking up the rest from reference TRBV5-1 and TRBJ1-1 gives the full variable domain: KAGVTQTPRYLIKTRGQQVTLSCSPISGHRSVSWYQQTPGQGLQFLFEYFSETQRNKGNFPGRFSGRQFSNSRSEMNVSTLELGDSALYLCASSLLTWVGTEAFFGQGTRLTVV.

This clonotype came up many times. This chain uses TRBV25-1 with TRBJ2-2; D not certain. V dropped 5 bases and J dropped 5 bases, with 6 bases sitting between them. Germline V gene sequence: CDR1 MGHDK, CDR2 SYGVNS. This CDR3 spans 12 amino acids. CDR3 loop: CASSWGTGELFF. CDR3 coding DNA: TGTGCCAGCAGTTGGGGAACCGGGGAGCTGTTTTTT.

This clonotype was picked up many times. The V gene is TRBV9, the J gene TRBJ1-3; TRBD1 matches at 7 bases. Germline CDR1 is SGDLS and CDR2 is YYNGEE. With V trimmed by 4 bases and J by 0 bases, 4 bases remained unmatched. This CDR3 is built from 15 residues. The CDR3 loop is CASSTQGFSGNTIYF. The CDR3 DNA is TGTGCCAGCAGCACACAGGGGTTCTCTGGAAACACCATATATTTT.

This clonotype was found many times. The chain couples TRBV7-6 to TRBJ2-2; TRBD1 agrees at 10 bases. This CDR3 contains 16 residues. J gave up 4 bases and V 1 base, and 3 bases lay outside the gene matches. Germline V lookup: CDR1 SGHVS, CDR2 FNYEAQ. CDR3 amino acids: CASSLGQGATTGELFF. The DNA for the CDR3 is TGTGCCAGCAGCTTAGGACAGGGGGCGACCACCGGGGAGCTGTTTTTT. The whole variable domain, remainder taken from reference TRBV7-6 and TRBJ2-2, is GAGVSQSPRYKVTKRGQDVALRCDPISGHVSLYWYRQALGQGPEFLTYFNYEAQQDKSGLPNDRFSAERPEGSISTLTIQRTEQRDSAMYRCASSLGQGATTGELFFGEGSRLTVL.

Ten or more counts support this clonotype. The chain has TRBV27 and TRBJ2-1, with TRBD2 matching 10 bases. V dropped 9 bases and J dropped 5; count of bases not matched to a gene: 7. There are 14 residues in the CDR3. Germline-derived CDR1 and CDR2 are MNHEY and SMNVEV (reference sequence). Here the CDR3 DNA reads TGTGCCAGTTCGGGACTAGCGAGGAACAATGAGCAGTTCTTC. Residues: CASSGLARNNEQFF.

The chain is built from TRBV10-2 and TRBJ2-7, with 9 positions matching TRBD2. Per the germline V gene, CDR1 is WSHSY and CDR2 is SAAADI. The junction had 5 bases not matched to a gene; V was cut back by 2 bases and J by 3 bases. The CDR3 has 15 amino acids. Here the CDR3 DNA reads TGCGCCAGCAGTGAGCCCAAACTAGCGGGCTACGAGCAGTACTTC. This sequence encodes CASSEPKLAGYEQYF.

This clonotype has ten or more counts. CDR3 sequence reads: CSANKETQYF. The CDR3 region has the DNA TGCAGTGCTAATAAAGAGACCCAGTACTTC. V is TRBV20-1 and J is TRBJ2-5; D is ambiguous. Germline V gene sequence: CDR1 DFQATT, CDR2 SNEGSKA (reference sequence). Trimming cost V 4 bases and J 3 bases, with 3 bases left between them. This CDR3 has 10 amino acids.

This clonotype was detected a few times. V and J are TRBV6-5 and TRBJ2-3; the D gene is possibly TRBD2 (5 bases). Looked up from germline, CDR1 is MNHEY and CDR2 is SVGAGI. The V gene lost 0 bases and the J gene lost 5 bases, with 9 bases spanning the gap. The CDR3 spans 14 residues. CDR3 DNA sequence: TGTGCCAGCAGTTACTCCAGGACTGGAGATACGCAGTATTTT. Its translation is CASSYSRTGDTQYF.

The chain joins TRBV6-1 to TRBJ2-5; 9 positions match TRBD2. Germline trimming cut 2 bases from V and 2 bases from J; bases unmatched to any gene: 3. The germline gives CDR1 MNHNS, CDR2 SASEGT. The CDR3 runs to 15 residues. The CDR3 DNA is TGTGCCAGCAGTGAATACGCGGGAGGGCAAGAGACCCAGTACTTC. Translation gives CASSEYAGGQETQYF.

This clonotype was seen many times. The V gene is TRBV6-1, the J gene TRBJ2-7, with D perhaps TRBD1 (6 bases). CDR1 is MNHNS and CDR2 is SASEGT in the germline V gene. There are 13 residues in the CDR3. V was pared by 7 bases and J by 9 bases, with 19 bases between. In DNA form, the CDR3 reads TGTGCCAGCACGCCCGACAGGACCCGGGGGCAGTACTTC. Its protein product is CASTPDRTRGQYF.

This chain joins TRBV28 and TRBJ1-2; 7 nucleotides align to TRBD1. The germline V gene has CDR1 MDHEN and CDR2 SYDVKM. V gave up 6 bases and J gave up 2 bases; unmatched junction bases: 6. This CDR3 is built from 14 residues. CDR3 bases: TGTGCCAGCAGACGGACAGGACTGAACTATGGCTACACCTTC. It specifies CASRRTGLNYGYTF.

This clonotype was seen only a few times. This chain links TRBV12-3 or TRBV12-4 with TRBJ2-4; possible D gene TRBD1, 7 bases. V was trimmed by 5 bases and J by 0 bases, leaving 14 bases between them. There are 16 residues in the CDR3. CDR3 bases: TGTGCCAGCAGTCCACAGGGGACTCTAGCCAAAAACATTCAGTACTTC. As protein: CASSPQGTLAKNIQYF.